The 27 T cell receptor beta chains below all came from one sample that was sequenced in a study of blood T cell repertoires in COVID-19. TCRdb's table, derived via immunoSEQ multiplex PCR, lists solely in-frame clones and lacks some. Here the sample spans around 39,000 clones, around 90% being singletons. The sample was peripheral blood. Receptors were obtained from a man aged 70-80 years with acute or convalescent COVID-19.

This chain links TRBV7-9 with TRBJ2-4, with D tentatively TRBD2 (6 bases). Looked up from germline, CDR1 is SEHNR and CDR2 is FQNEAQ (reference sequence). V was trimmed by 1 base and J by 0 bases, leaving 7 bases between them. The CDR3 has 15 residues. Here the CDR3 DNA reads TGTGCCAGCAGCTTAGTGGGGGGAGCCAAAAACATTCAGTACTTC. Its translation is CASSLVGGAKNIQYF.

V and J are TRBV5-1 and TRBJ2-7; TRBD1 agrees at 9 bases. Germline values: CDR1 SGHRS, CDR2 YFSETQ. Trimming cost V 4 bases and J 3 bases; bases outside gene matches: 2. The CDR3 loop spans 13 amino acids. This CDR3 reads CASSADRGYEQYF. CDR3 DNA sequence: TGCGCCAGCAGCGCGGACAGGGGCTACGAGCAGTACTTC.

The J gene is TRBJ2-2, the V gene TRBV3-1 (or the pseudogene TRBV3-2), with D possibly TRBD1 on 6 matching bases. CDR1 is LGHDT and CDR2 is YNNKEL in the germline V gene (reference sequence). The CDR3 length is 13 residues. Trimming shortened V by 6 bases and J by 3 bases, and 8 bases separated the two germline ends. The CDR3: CASRNRDTGELFF. The CDR3 coding sequence is TGTGCCAGCAGGAACAGGGACACCGGGGAGCTGTTTTTT.

V gene TRBV19 combines with J gene TRBJ1-5, with 12 nucleotides matching TRBD1. The V and J ends lost 10 bases and 1 base, in that order; junction bases with no gene match: 17. The V gene's germline CDR1 is LNHDA and CDR2 SQIVND (reference sequence). This CDR3 is 19 amino acids long. CDR3 amino acids: CATKGTGTGGFLSNQPQHF. CDR3 in DNA: TGTGCCACAAAAGGGACCGGGACAGGGGGCTTTTTGAGCAATCAGCCCCAGCATTTT. The full variable domain, with the rest looked up from reference TRBV19 and TRBJ1-5, is DGGITQSPKYLFRKEGQNVTLSCEQNLNHDAMYWYRQDPGQGLRLIYYSQIVNDFQKGDIAEGYSVSREKKESFPLTVTSAQKNPTAFYLCATKGTGTGGFLSNQPQHFGDGTRLSIL.

V usage is TRBV5-8 and J usage is TRBJ2-7; the match to TRBD2 covers 14 bases. Trimming at V came to 2 bases and at J to 5 bases, leaving 9 bases not matched to a gene. The CDR3 length is 17 residues. Per the germline V gene, CDR1 is SGHTS and CDR2 is YDEGEE. In DNA, the CDR3 is TGTGCCAGCAGCTTCGGACTAGCGGGAGGTCGGGGGAACGAGCAGTACTTC. This gives the protein CASSFGLAGGRGNEQYF.

The chain carries TRBV4-3 and TRBJ2-7; D is possibly TRBD1 (6 bases). The germline V gene has CDR1 LGHNA and CDR2 YSLEER. The CDR3 extends over 15 amino acids. V lost 2 bases to trimming and J lost 2 bases, with 13 bases between them. CDR3: CASSQNRDPTYEQYF. The DNA for the CDR3 is TGCGCCAGCAGCCAAAACAGGGATCCCACCTACGAGCAGTACTTC.

The J gene is TRBJ2-7, the V gene TRBV10-3; TRBD1 might be the D (5 bases). The ends were cut back, 0 bases at V and 0 bases at J, with 15 bases in the middle. The CDR3 is 17 residues long. Germline V gene sequence: CDR1 ENHRY, CDR2 SYGVKD. DNA for the CDR3: TGTGCCATCAGTGAGTCGGGGCAGGTAGGGCACTCCTACGAGCAGTACTTC. Amino acid sequence: CAISESGQVGHSYEQYF.

This chain uses TRBV19 with TRBJ2-1; TRBD2 matches 7 bases. The germline CDR1 and CDR2 sequences are LNHDA and SQIVND (reference sequence). The V segment lost 3 bases and the J segment 5 bases; nucleotides outside the gene matches: 7. The length of the CDR3 is 15 residues. The chain's CDR3 is CASSISAGKNNEQFF. CDR3 in DNA: TGTGCCAGTAGTATCTCAGCGGGAAAAAACAATGAGCAGTTCTTC. The full variable domain, rest sourced from reference TRBV19 and TRBJ2-1, is DGGITQSPKYLFRKEGQNVTLSCEQNLNHDAMYWYRQDPGQGLRLIYYSQIVNDFQKGDIAEGYSVSREKKESFPLTVTSAQKNPTAFYLCASSISAGKNNEQFFGPGTRLTVL.

The gene calls are TRBV6-4 and TRBJ2-3; 7 positions agree with TRBD2. The germline V gene has CDR1 MRHNA and CDR2 SNTAGT. This CDR3 spans 17 amino acids. Unmatched junction bases numbered 15, after V lost 6 bases and J lost 3 bases. The CDR3 here is CASRALNWEGLTDTQYF. The DNA for the CDR3 is TGTGCCAGCAGGGCTCTTAATTGGGAGGGCTTGACAGATACGCAGTATTTT.

This clone has just one count. CDR3 amino acids: CASSSQGLAADTQYF. DNA of the CDR3: TGTGCCAGCAGCTCCCAGGGACTAGCGGCAGATACGCAGTATTTT. This chain joins TRBV7-7 and TRBJ2-3; TRBD2 matches 11 bases. V shed 4 bases, J shed 4 bases, and the junction held 4 bases outside the gene matches. The CDR3 consists of 15 residues. Germline CDR1 is SSHAT and CDR2 is FNYEAQ (reference sequence). The full variable domain, in which reference TRBV7-7 and TRBJ2-3 provide the parts outside the CDR3, is GAGVSQSPRYKVTKRGQDVTLRCDPISSHATLYWYQQALGQGPEFLTYFNYEAQPDKSGLPSDRFSAERPEGSISTLTIQRTEQRDSAMYRCASSSQGLAADTQYFGPGTRLTVL.

A remark on this clone: Sequence at one end of the junction differs from germline and may be a read error. V gene TRBV29-1 combines with J gene TRBJ2-7; weak D call: TRBD2 (6 bases). The CDR3 covers 13 residues. Germline V lookup: CDR1 SQVTM, CDR2 ANQGSEA. As DNA, the CDR3 is TGCAGCGTTGAACTAGCGAATTCCTACGAGCAGTACTTT. Its translation: CSVELANSYEQYF.

CDR3 DNA sequence: TGTGCCAGCGAGGTGGTAGGGGGTGGCTACACCTTC. Translation: CASEVVGGGYTF. J is TRBJ1-2 and V is TRBV19; possible D gene TRBD1, 6 bases. Germline V gives CDR1 LNHDA, CDR2 SQIVND (reference sequence). The CDR3 covers 12 residues. Trimming took 9 bases from V and 7 from J, leaving 15 bases between them.

This chain joins TRBV7-8 and TRBJ1-5; 7 bases agree with TRBD1. The CDR3 has 14 residues. V lost 5 bases, J lost 4 bases, and 5 bases stayed unmatched. Germline V gene lookup returns CDR1 SGHVS and CDR2 FQNEAQ. The CDR3 coding sequence is TGTGCCAGCAGCCCGGGACAGCAGAATCAGCCCCAGCATTTT. Its translation: CASSPGQQNQPQHF. Full variable domain (remainder filled in from reference TRBV7-8 and TRBJ1-5): GAGVSQSPRYKVAKRGQDVALRCDPISGHVSLFWYQQALGQGPEFLTYFQNEAQLDKSGLPSDRFFAERPEGSVSTLKIQRTQQEDSAVYLCASSPGQQNQPQHFGDGTRLSIL.

The chain carries TRBV11-3 and TRBJ1-4; no clear D. Germline loops: CDR1 SGHNT, CDR2 YENEEA. The CDR3 consists of 13 residues. Trimming took 6 bases from V and 8 from J, leaving 13 bases between them. CDR3 in DNA: TGTGCCAGCAGGTCCCTGTTGGCAGAAAAACTGTTTTTT. Protein product: CASRSLLAEKLFF.

The V and J genes are TRBV7-2 and TRBJ2-7; no clear D gene. From germline, CDR1 is SGHTA and CDR2 FQGNSA. This CDR3 is built from 14 residues. Trimming removed 2 bases at V and 3 bases at J, with 11 bases between. CDR3 sequence reads: CASSLSGAGYEQYF. The CDR3 coding sequence is TGTGCCAGCAGCTTAAGTGGAGCCGGCTACGAGCAGTACTTC.

In nucleotides, the CDR3 is TGTGCCAGCAGCTTGGGCAGGGGGCTGTCGACGGAGACCCAGTACTTC. It translates to CASSLGRGLSTETQYF. The chain joins TRBV7-6 to TRBJ2-5; 8 bases line up with TRBD1. V gave up 3 bases and J gave up 5 bases; unmatched junction bases: 11. CDR3 length equals 16 residues. Germline V gene sequence: CDR1 SGHVS, CDR2 FNYEAQ.

The genes are TRBV4-1 and TRBJ1-2; 11 bases fit TRBD1. Per the germline V gene, CDR1 is MGHRA and CDR2 is YSYEKL. Trimming took 3 bases from V and 5 from J; bases not matched to a gene: 11. The CDR3 is 17 amino acids. The CDR3 loop reads CASSHPLRDRGRYGYTF. DNA for the CDR3: TGCGCCAGCAGCCACCCACTCCGGGACAGGGGGAGGTATGGCTACACCTTC.

V gene TRBV6-5 combines with J gene TRBJ2-7; possible D gene TRBD1, 6 bases. V gave up 5 bases and J gave up 0 bases, with 14 bases separating them. Germline V lookup: CDR1 MNHEY, CDR2 SVGAGI. This CDR3 spans 15 amino acids. CDR3 sequence: CASSQQGTVSYEQYF. CDR3 coding DNA: TGTGCCAGCAGTCAGCAGGGGACGGTCTCCTACGAGCAGTACTTC.

J is TRBJ2-3 and V is TRBV5-6, with TRBD2 matching over 10 bases. This CDR3 comprises 18 residues. Germline V gives CDR1 SGHDT, CDR2 YYEEEE. V shed 4 bases, J shed 1 base, and the junction held 12 bases outside the gene matches. In DNA, the CDR3 is TGTGCCAGCAGCCACGAAGGCCCCGGGACTAGCGGCACAGATACGCAGTATTTT. This translates into CASSHEGPGTSGTDTQYF. The full variable domain, completed using reference TRBV5-6 and TRBJ2-3, is DAGVTQSPTHLIKTRGQQVTLRCSPKSGHDTVSWYQQALGQGPQFIFQYYEEEERQRGNFPDRFSGHQFPNYSSELNVNALLLGDSALYLCASSHEGPGTSGTDTQYFGPGTRLTVL.

V usage is TRBV6-5 and J usage is TRBJ2-5; a possible D gene is TRBD2 (7 bases). V was trimmed by 5 bases and J by 4 bases, leaving 17 bases between them. Germline V CDR1 and CDR2: MNHEY, SVGAGI. The CDR3 covers 15 residues. The chain's CDR3 is CASSRGAGVLETQYF. The CDR3, as DNA: TGTGCCAGCAGTAGGGGGGCGGGAGTTTTAGAGACCCAGTACTTC.

This clone was picked up a small number of times. V is TRBV5-1 and J is TRBJ2-1; 7 bases fit TRBD2. This CDR3 region has 15 residues. Germline CDR1 and CDR2: SGHRS and YFSETQ. Trimming removed 5 bases from V and 0 bases from J; junction bases left unmatched: 5. CDR3 residues: CASRPTSSSYNEQFF. The CDR3 nucleotides are TGCGCCAGCAGGCCGACTAGCAGCTCCTACAATGAGCAGTTCTTC. Based on the CDR3 plus reference TRBV5-1 and TRBJ2-1, the full variable domain is KAGVTQTPRYLIKTRGQQVTLSCSPISGHRSVSWYQQTPGQGLQFLFEYFSETQRNKGNFPGRFSGRQFSNSRSEMNVSTLELGDSALYLCASRPTSSSYNEQFFGPGTRLTVL.

The V call is TRBV5-4, the J call TRBJ2-1; 14 nucleotides match TRBD2. The V gene's germline CDR1 is SGHNT and CDR2 YYREEE (reference sequence). V trimming: 3 bases; J trimming: 4 bases; junction bases outside the gene matches: 6. This CDR3 is built from 17 residues. The CDR3, as DNA: TGTGCCAGCAGCTCCGGGACTAGCGGGAGTACATACAATGAGCAGTTCTTC. Its translation is CASSSGTSGSTYNEQFF. Filled out from reference TRBV5-4 and TRBJ2-1, the complete variable domain reads ETGVTQSPTHLIKTRGQQVTLRCSSQSGHNTVSWYQQALGQGPQFIFQYYREEENGRGNFPPRFSGLQFPNYSSELNVNALELDDSALYLCASSSGTSGSTYNEQFFGPGTRLTVL.

The V and J genes are TRBV3-1 (or the pseudogene TRBV3-2) and TRBJ2-5; perhaps TRBD2 as D (5 bases). The V gene's germline CDR1 is LGHDT and CDR2 YNNKEL (reference sequence). V was clipped by 7 bases and J by 6 bases, with 18 bases between them. The CDR3 length is 14 residues. CDR3 region: CASKREGSMKTQYF. In DNA form, the CDR3 reads TGTGCCAGCAAGAGGGAAGGGAGCATGAAGACCCAGTACTTC.

The chain is built from TRBV11-2 and TRBJ2-7, with 8 bases fitting TRBD2. Germline CDR1 reads SGHAT; CDR2 reads FQNNGV. The V segment lost 5 bases and the J segment 0 bases; nucleotides outside the gene matches: 12. This CDR3 comprises 17 residues. For the CDR3, the DNA is TGTGCCAGCAGCAAGAGGGCGGGAGGCCGAACCTCCTACGAGCAGTACTTC. This codes for CASSKRAGGRTSYEQYF.

The chain carries TRBV11-2 and TRBJ2-1; possibly TRBD1 for D (6 bases). Germline CDR1 and CDR2: SGHAT and FQNNGV. The CDR3 sequence is 14 residues long. V lost 1 base and J lost 7, with 11 bases in between. CDR3 protein: CASSLGNRGNEQFF. CDR3 in DNA: TGTGCCAGCAGCTTAGGGAATAGGGGGAATGAGCAGTTCTTC.

The V gene is TRBV29-1, the J gene TRBJ2-3, with 14 bases aligning to TRBD2. Germline lookup yields CDR1 SQVTM and CDR2 ANQGSEA. The CDR3 totals 14 residues. The V gene end was trimmed by 8 bases and the J gene end by 5 bases; junction bases not matched to a gene: 6. CDR3 nucleotide sequence: TGCAGCACCCGGACTAGCGGGAGGTTAGATACGCAGTATTTT. It translates to CSTRTSGRLDTQYF.

This chain uses TRBV19 with TRBJ2-2, with 10 bases fitting TRBD2. This CDR3 comprises 17 residues. The V gene's germline CDR1 is LNHDA and CDR2 SQIVND (reference sequence). V shed 7 bases, J shed 6 bases, and the junction held 14 bases outside the gene matches. The CDR3 DNA is TGTGCCAGTACCCCCAGCCTCCTAGCGGGAGTGGCCGGGGAGCTGTTTTTT. Translated: CASTPSLLAGVAGELFF.